This record covers a single T cell receptor beta chain. Its antigen remains unknown. The source of the sample is a study of T cell responses to AZD1222 COVID-19 vaccine. Measured with immunoSEQ multiplex PCR; TCRdb has only the in-frame clones, and not every one. The table shows about 140,000 clones, with roughly 90% occurring only once. The CDR3 has 17 residues. Germline loops: CDR1 KGHDR, CDR2 SFDVKD. With V trimmed by 5 bases and J by 0 bases, 6 bases remained unmatched. Whole-study findings and limits: Spike-specific TCR breadth and depth grew following two AZD1222 doses. CD4 TCRs associated with vaccination spanned spike, dominating at 160-218 and 743-854.

This chain uses TRBV24-1 with TRBJ2-6; TRBD1 matches 7 bases. The starting material was peripheral blood, obtained on day 0 of AZD1222 vaccination. The TCR comes from an adult in good health. CDR3 sequence: CATSGQGIRSGANVLTF. Written as DNA, the CDR3 is TGTGCCACCAGTGGACAGGGAATACGCTCTGGGGCCAACGTCCTGACTTTC.